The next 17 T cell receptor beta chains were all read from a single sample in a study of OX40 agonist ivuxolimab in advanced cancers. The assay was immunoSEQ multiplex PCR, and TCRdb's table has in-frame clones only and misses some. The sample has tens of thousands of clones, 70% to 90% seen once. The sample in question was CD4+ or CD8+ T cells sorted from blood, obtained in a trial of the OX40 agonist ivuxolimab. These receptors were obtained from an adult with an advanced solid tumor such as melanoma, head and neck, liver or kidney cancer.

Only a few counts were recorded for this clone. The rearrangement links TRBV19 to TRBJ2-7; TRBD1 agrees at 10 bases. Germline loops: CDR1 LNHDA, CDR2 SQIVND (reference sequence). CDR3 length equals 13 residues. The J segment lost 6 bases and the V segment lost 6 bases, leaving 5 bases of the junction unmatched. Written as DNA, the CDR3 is TGTGCCAGTAGAGACAGGGGGCATAGCGAGCAGTACTTC. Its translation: CASRDRGHSEQYF.

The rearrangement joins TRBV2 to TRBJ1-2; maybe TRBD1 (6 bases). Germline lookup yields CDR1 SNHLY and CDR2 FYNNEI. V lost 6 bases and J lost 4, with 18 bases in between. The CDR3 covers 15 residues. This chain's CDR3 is CASSATGGAIYGYTF. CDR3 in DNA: TGTGCCAGCAGCGCTACGGGGGGGGCGATCTATGGCTACACCTTC.

The CDR3: CAWSVRAYEQYF. DNA of the CDR3: TGTGCCTGGAGTGTACGAGCCTACGAGCAGTACTTC. This sequence joins TRBV30 and TRBJ2-7; D not certain. Between the trimmed V and J ends, which lost 0 bases and 2 bases, there was a span of 5 bases. This CDR3 contains 12 residues. From germline, CDR1 is GTSNPN and CDR2 SVGIG (reference sequence).

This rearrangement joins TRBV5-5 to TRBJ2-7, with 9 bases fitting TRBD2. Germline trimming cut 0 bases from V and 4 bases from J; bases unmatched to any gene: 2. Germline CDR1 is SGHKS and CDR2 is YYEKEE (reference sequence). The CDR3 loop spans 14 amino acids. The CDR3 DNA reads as TGTGCCAGCAGCTTGGCCGGACTAGCGTACGAGCAGTACTTC. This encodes CASSLAGLAYEQYF.

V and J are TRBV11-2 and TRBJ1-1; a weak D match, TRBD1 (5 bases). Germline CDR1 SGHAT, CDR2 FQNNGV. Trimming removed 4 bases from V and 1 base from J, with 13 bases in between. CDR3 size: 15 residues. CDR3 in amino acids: CASSWGRGANTEAFF. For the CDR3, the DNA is TGTGCCAGCAGCTGGGGACGGGGAGCGAACACTGAAGCTTTCTTT. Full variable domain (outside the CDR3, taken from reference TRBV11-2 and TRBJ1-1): EAGVAQSPRYKIIEKRQSVAFWCNPISGHATLYWYQQILGQGPKLLIQFQNNGVVDDSQLPKDRFSAERLKGVDSTLKIQPAKLEDSAVYLCASSWGRGANTEAFFGQGTRLTVV.

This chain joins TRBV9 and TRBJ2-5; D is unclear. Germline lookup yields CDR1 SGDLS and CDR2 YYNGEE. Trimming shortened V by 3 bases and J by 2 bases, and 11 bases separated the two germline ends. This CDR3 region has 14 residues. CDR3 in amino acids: CASSGSVSQETQYF. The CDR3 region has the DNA TGTGCCAGCAGCGGATCGGTTAGTCAAGAGACCCAGTACTTC.

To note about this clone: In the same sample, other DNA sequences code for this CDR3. The DNA for the CDR3 is TGTGCCAGCAGTAGGGGGAGCTCTGGAAACACCATATATTTT. This sequence encodes CASSRGSSGNTIYF. The J gene is TRBJ1-3, the V gene TRBV6-5; TRBD1 might be the D (6 bases). V was shortened by 5 bases and J by 0 bases, with 8 bases between the two germline ends. Germline CDR1 MNHEY, CDR2 SVGAGI. This CDR3 is built from 14 residues.

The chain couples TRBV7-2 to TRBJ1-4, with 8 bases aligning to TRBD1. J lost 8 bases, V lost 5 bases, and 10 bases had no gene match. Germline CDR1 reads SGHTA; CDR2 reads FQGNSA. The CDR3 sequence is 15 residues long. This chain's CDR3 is CASSPPRTGTEKLFF. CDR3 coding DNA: TGTGCCAGCAGCCCTCCTCGGACAGGGACCGAAAAACTGTTTTTT.

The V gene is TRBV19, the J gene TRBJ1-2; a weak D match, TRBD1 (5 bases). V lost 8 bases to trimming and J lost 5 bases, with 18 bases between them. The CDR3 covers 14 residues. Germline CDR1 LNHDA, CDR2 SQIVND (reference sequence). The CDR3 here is CASSGLGTGYGYTF. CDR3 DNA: TGTGCCAGTTCGGGTCTGGGGACTGGGTATGGCTACACCTTC.

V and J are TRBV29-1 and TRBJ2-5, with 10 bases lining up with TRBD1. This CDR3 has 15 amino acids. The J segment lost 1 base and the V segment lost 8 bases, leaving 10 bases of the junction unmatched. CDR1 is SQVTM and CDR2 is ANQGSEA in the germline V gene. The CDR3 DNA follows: TGCAGCACCCGGGACAGGGGTTTAAGCCAAGAGACCCAGTACTTC. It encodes CSTRDRGLSQETQYF.

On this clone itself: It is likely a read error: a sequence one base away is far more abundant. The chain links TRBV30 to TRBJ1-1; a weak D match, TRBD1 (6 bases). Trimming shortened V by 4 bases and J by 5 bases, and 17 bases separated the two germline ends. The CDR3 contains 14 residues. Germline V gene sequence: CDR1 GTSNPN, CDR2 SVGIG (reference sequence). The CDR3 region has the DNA TGTGCCTGGACCGGACAGAGAAGTAGGACTGAAGCTTTCTTT. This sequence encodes CAWTGQRSRTEAFF. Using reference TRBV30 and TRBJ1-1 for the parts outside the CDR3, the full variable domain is SQTIHQWPATLVQPVGSPLSLECTVEGTSNPNLYWYRQAAGRGLQLLFYSVGIGQISSEVPQNLSASRPQDRQFILSSKKLLLSDSGFYLCAWTGQRSRTEAFFGQGTRLTVV.

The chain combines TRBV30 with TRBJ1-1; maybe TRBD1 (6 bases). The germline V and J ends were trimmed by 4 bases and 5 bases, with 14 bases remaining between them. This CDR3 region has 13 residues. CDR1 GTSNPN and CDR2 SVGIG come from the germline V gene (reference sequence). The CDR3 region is CAWTRGGVTEAFF. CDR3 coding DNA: TGTGCCTGGACCCGAGGGGGGGTTACTGAAGCTTTCTTT.

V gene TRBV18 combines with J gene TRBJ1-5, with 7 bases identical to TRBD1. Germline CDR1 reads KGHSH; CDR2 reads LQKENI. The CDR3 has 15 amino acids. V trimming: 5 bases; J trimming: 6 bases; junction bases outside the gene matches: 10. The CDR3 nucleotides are TGTGCCAGCTCAACTATGGAACAGGGGATTCAGCCCCAGCATTTT. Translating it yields CASSTMEQGIQPQHF.

The CDR3 coding sequence is TGTGCCAGCAGCCCCACGATATACTCCTACGAGCAGTACTTC. The encoded protein is CASSPTIYSYEQYF. J is TRBJ2-7 and V is TRBV7-8; no clear D gene. The CDR3 is made up of 14 amino acids. Germline lookup yields CDR1 SGHVS and CDR2 FQNEAQ. The V gene lost 5 bases and the J gene lost 0 bases, with 11 bases spanning the gap.

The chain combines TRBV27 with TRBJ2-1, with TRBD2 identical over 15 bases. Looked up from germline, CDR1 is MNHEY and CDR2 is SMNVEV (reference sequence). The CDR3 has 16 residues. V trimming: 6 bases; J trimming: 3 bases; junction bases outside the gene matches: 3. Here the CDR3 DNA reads TGTGCCAGCAGCCGGACTAGCGGGAGGGTCTACAATGAGCAGTTCTTC. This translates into CASSRTSGRVYNEQFF.

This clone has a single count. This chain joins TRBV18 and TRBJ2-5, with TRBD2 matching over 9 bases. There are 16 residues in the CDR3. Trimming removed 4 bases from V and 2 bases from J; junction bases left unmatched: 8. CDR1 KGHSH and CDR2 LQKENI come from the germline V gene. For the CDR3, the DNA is TGTGCCAGCTCACGAACCCTAGCGGGGCAACAAGAGACCCAGTACTTC. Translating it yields CASSRTLAGQQETQYF.

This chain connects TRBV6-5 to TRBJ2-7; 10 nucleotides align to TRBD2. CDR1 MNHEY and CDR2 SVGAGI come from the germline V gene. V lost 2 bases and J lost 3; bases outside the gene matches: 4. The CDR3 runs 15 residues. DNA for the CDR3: TGTGCCAGCAGTTACGGGGGGACTAGCGTCTACGAGCAGTACTTC. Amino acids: CASSYGGTSVYEQYF.